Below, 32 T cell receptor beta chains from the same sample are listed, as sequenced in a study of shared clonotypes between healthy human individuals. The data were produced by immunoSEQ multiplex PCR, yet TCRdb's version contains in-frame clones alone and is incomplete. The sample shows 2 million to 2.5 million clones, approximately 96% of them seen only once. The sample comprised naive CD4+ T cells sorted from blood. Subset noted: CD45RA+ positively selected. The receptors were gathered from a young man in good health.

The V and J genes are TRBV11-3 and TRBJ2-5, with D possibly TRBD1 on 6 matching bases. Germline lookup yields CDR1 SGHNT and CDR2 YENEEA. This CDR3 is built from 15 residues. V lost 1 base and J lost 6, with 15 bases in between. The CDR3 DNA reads TGTGCCAGCAGCTTAGGGGACACCAGCGTTCAGACCCAGTACTTC. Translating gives CASSLGDTSVQTQYF. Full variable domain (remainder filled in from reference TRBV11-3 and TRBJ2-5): EAGVVQSPRYKIIEKKQPVAFWCNPISGHNTLYWYLQNLGQGPELLIRYENEEAVDDSQLPKDRFSAERLKGVDSTLKIQPAELGDSAVYLCASSLGDTSVQTQYFGPGTRLLVL.

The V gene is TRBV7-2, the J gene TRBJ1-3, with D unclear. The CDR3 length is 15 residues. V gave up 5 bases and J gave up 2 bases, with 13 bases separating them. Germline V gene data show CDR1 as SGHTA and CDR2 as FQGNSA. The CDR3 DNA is TGTGCCAGCAGCGCAAGTCCGGGTACTGGAAACACCATATATTTT. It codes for CASSASPGTGNTIYF.

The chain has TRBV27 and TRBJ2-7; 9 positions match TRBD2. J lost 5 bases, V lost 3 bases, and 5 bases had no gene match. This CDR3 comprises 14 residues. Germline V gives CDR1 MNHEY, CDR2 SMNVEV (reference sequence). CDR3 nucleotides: TGTGCCAGCAGTTTCCTAGCGGGGCCGAACGAGCAGTACTTC. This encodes CASSFLAGPNEQYF.

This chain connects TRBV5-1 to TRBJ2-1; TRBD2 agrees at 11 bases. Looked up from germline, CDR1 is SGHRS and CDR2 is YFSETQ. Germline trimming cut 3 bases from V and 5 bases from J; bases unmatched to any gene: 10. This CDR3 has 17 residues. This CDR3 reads CASSSTTSGGAHNEQFF. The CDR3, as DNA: TGCGCCAGCAGCTCAACAACTAGCGGGGGAGCCCACAATGAGCAGTTCTTC.

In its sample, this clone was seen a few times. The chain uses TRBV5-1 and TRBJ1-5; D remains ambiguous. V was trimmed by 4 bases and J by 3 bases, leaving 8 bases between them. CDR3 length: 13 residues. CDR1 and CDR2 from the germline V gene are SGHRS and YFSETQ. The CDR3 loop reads CASSRDDNQPQHF. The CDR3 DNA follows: TGCGCCAGCAGCCGTGATGACAATCAGCCCCAGCATTTT.

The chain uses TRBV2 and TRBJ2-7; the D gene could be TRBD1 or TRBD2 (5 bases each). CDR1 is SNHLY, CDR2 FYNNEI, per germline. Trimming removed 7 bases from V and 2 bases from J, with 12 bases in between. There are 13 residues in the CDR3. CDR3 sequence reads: CASTRDPAYEQYF. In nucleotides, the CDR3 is TGTGCCAGCACCCGGGACCCCGCCTACGAGCAGTACTTC.

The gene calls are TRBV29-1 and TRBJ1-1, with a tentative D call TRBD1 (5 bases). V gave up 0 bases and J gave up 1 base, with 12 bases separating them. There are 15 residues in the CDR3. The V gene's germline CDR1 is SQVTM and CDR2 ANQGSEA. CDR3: CSVEEAGRRNTEAFF. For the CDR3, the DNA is TGCAGCGTTGAAGAAGCAGGGCGGAGGAACACTGAAGCTTTCTTT.

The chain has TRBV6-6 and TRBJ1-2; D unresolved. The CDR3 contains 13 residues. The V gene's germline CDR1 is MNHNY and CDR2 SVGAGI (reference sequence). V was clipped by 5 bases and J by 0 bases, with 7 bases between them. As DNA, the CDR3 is TGTGCCAGCAGTAGGGCGACTAACTATGGCTACACCTTC. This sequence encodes CASSRATNYGYTF.

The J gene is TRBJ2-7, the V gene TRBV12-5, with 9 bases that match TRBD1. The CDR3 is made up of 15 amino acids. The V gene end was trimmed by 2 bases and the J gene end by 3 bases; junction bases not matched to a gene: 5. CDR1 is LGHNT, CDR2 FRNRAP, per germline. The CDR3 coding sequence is TGTGCTAGTGGTTTGCCCGGACAGGGGAACTACGAGCAGTACTTC. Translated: CASGLPGQGNYEQYF.

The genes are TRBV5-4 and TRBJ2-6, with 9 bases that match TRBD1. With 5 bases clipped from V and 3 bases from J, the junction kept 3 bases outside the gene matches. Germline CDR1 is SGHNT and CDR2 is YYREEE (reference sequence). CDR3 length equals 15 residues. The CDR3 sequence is CASSWDRDGANVLTF. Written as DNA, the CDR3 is TGTGCCAGCAGTTGGGACAGGGATGGGGCCAACGTCCTGACTTTC.

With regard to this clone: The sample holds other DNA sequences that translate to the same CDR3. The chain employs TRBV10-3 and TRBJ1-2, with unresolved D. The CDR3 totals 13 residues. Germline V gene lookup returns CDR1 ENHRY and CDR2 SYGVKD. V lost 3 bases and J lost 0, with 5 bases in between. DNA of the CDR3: TGTGCCATCAGTGACAGTTCTAACTATGGCTACACCTTC. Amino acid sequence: CAISDSSNYGYTF.

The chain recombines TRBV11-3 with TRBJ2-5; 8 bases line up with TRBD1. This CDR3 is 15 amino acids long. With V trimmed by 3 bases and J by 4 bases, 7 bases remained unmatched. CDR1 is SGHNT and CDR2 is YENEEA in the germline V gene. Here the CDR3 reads CASSFGQGTGETQYF. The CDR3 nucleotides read TGTGCCAGCAGCTTTGGACAGGGCACAGGAGAGACCCAGTACTTC.

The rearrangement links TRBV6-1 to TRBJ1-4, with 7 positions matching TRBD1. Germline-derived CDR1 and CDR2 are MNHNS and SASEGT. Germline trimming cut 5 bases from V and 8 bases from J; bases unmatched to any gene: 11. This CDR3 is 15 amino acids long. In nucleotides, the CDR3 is TGTGCCAGCAGTCCTCAGGGACAGATCGGCGAAAAACTGTTTTTT. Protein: CASSPQGQIGEKLFF.

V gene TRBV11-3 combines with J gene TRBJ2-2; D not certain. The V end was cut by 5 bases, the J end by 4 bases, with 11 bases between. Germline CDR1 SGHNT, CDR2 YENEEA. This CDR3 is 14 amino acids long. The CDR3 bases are TGTGCCAGCAGCAATAGACCTGCCACCGGGGAGCTGTTTTTT. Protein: CASSNRPATGELFF.

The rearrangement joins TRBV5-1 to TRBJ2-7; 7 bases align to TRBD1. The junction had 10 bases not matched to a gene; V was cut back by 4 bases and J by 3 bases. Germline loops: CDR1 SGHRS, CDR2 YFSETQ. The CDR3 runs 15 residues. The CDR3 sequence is CASSPGTANYYEQYF. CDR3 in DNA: TGCGCCAGCAGCCCCGGGACAGCAAATTACTACGAGCAGTACTTC.

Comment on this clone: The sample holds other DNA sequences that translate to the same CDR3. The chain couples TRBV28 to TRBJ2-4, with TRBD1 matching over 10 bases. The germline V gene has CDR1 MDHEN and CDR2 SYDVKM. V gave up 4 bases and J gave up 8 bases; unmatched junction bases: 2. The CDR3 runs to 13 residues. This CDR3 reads CASSSGQGDIQYF. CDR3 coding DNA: TGTGCCAGCAGTTCCGGACAGGGGGACATTCAGTACTTC.

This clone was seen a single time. The CDR3 bases are TGTGCCAGCAGTTTACAGGCCCCAAACACTGAAGCTTTCTTT. It is translated as CASSLQAPNTEAFF. The chain couples TRBV28 to TRBJ1-1, with D unclear. Trimming left V 2 bases short and J 2 bases short, with 9 bases between. Per the germline V gene, CDR1 is MDHEN and CDR2 is SYDVKM. The CDR3 is 14 amino acids. The full variable domain, completed using reference TRBV28 and TRBJ1-1, is DVKVTQSSRYLVKRTGEKVFLECVQDMDHENMFWYRQDPGLGLRLIYFSYDVKMKEKGDIPEGYSVSREKKERFSLILESASTNQTSMYLCASSLQAPNTEAFFGQGTRLTVV.

The CDR3 sequence: CASSYAEGSTYEQYF. CDR3 nucleotide sequence: TGTGCCAGCAGTTACGCAGAGGGTAGTACCTACGAGCAGTACTTC. The chain joins TRBV6-6 to TRBJ2-7; weak D call: TRBD2 (5 bases). V lost 2 bases, J lost 2 bases, and 13 bases lay in between. Germline loops: CDR1 MNHNY, CDR2 SVGAGI (reference sequence). The CDR3 is made up of 15 amino acids.

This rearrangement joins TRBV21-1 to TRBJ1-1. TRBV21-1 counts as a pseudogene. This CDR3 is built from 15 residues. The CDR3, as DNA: TGTGCCAGCAGCAAAGTGGGTTGGACGGACACTGAAGCTTTCTTT. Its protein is CASSKVGWTDTEAFF.

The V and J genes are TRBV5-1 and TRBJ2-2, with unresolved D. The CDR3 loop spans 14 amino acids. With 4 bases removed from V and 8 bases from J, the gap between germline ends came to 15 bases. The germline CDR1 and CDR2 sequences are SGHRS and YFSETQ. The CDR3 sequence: CASSPLTSVGELFF. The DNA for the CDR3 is TGCGCCAGCAGCCCCCTCACTTCCGTAGGGGAGCTGTTTTTT.

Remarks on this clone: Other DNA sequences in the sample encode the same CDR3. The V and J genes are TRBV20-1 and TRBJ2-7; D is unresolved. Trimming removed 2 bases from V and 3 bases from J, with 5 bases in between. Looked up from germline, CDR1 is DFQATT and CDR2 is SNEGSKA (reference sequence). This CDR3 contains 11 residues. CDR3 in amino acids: CSARPGYEQYF. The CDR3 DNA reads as TGCAGTGCTAGACCCGGCTACGAGCAGTACTTC.

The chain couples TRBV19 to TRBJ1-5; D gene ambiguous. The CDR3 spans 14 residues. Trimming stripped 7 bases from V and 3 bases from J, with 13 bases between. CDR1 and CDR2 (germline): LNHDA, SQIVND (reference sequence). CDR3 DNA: TGTGCCAGTAAATTATCCACCCTCAATCAGCCCCAGCATTTT. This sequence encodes CASKLSTLNQPQHF.

The CDR3 bases are TGTGCCAGCAGCCCCGGGGGCTGGTACGAGCAGTACTTC. It specifies CASSPGGWYEQYF. The chain recombines TRBV4-2 with TRBJ2-7; D may be TRBD1 or TRBD2 (6 bases each). The ends were cut back, 4 bases at V and 4 bases at J, with 11 bases in the middle. The CDR3 loop spans 13 amino acids. Germline loops: CDR1 LGHNA, CDR2 YNFKEQ.

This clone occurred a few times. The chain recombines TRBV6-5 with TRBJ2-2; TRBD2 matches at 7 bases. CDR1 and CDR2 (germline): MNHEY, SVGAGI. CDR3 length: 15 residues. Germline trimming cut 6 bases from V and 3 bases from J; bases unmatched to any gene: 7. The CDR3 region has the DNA TGTGCCAGCAGCCGAGGGAGGGGATACACCGGGGAGCTGTTTTTT. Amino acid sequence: CASSRGRGYTGELFF.

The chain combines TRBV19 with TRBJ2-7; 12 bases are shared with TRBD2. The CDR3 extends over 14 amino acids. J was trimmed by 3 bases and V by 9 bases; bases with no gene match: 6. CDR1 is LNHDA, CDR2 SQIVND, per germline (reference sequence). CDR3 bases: TGTGCCAGCAGCACTAGCGGGGGGAACTACGAGCAGTACTTC. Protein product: CASSTSGGNYEQYF. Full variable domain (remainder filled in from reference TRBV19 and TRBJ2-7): DGGITQSPKYLFRKEGQNVTLSCEQNLNHDAMYWYRQDPGQGLRLIYYSQIVNDFQKGDIAEGYSVSREKKESFPLTVTSAQKNPTAFYLCASSTSGGNYEQYFGPGTRLTVT.

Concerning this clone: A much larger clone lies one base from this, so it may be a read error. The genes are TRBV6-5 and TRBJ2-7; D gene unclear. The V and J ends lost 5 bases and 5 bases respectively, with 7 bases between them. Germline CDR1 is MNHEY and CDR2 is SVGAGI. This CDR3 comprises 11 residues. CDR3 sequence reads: CASSEPHEQYF. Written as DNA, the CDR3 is TGTGCCAGCAGTGAACCCCACGAGCAGTACTTC.

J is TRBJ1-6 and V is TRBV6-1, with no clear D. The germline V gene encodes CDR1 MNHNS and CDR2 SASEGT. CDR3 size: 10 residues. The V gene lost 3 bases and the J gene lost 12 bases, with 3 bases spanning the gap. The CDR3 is CASSDGPLHF. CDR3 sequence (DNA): TGTGCCAGCAGTGACGGACCCCTCCACTTT.

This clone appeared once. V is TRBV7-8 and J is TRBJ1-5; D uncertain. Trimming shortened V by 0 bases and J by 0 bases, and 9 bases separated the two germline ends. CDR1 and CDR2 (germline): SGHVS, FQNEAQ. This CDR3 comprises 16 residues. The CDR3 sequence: CASSLAWLNSNQPQHF. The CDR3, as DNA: TGTGCCAGCAGCTTAGCATGGCTTAATAGCAATCAGCCCCAGCATTTT. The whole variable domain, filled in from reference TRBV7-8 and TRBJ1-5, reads GAGVSQSPRYKVAKRGQDVALRCDPISGHVSLFWYQQALGQGPEFLTYFQNEAQLDKSGLPSDRFFAERPEGSVSTLKIQRTQQEDSAVYLCASSLAWLNSNQPQHFGDGTRLSIL.

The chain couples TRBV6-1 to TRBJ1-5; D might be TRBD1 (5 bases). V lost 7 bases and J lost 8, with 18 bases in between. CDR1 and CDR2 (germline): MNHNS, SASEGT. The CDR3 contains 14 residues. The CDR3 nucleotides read TGTGCCAGCATGTCTTTGCCAGGGATCAAGCCCCAGCATTTT. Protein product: CASMSLPGIKPQHF.

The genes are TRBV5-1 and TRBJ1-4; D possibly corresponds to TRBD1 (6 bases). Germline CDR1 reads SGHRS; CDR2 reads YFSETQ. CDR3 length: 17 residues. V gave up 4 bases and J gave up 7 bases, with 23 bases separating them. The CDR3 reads CASSPSHGGAGGEKLFF. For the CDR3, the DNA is TGCGCCAGCAGCCCCTCCCACGGGGGCGCCGGTGGTGAAAAACTGTTTTTT.

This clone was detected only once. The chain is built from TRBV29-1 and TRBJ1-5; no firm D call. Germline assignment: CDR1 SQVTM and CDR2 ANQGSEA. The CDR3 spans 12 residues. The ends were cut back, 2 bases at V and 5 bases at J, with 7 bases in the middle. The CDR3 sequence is CSVERPHQPQHF. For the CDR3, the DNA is TGCAGCGTTGAAAGGCCCCATCAGCCCCAGCATTTT.

The CDR3 reads CAWSGHYYEQYF. DNA of the CDR3: TGTGCCTGGAGTGGACATTACTACGAGCAGTACTTC. The chain links TRBV30 to TRBJ2-7; D remains unclear. Looked up from germline, CDR1 is GTSNPN and CDR2 is SVGIG (reference sequence). The CDR3 has 12 residues. Trimming shortened V by 1 base and J by 3 bases, and 7 bases separated the two germline ends.